These 14 T cell receptor beta chains share one sample of origin, sequenced in a study of T cell responses to AZD1222 COVID-19 vaccine. Measured with immunoSEQ multiplex PCR; TCRdb has only the in-frame clones, and not every one. The profile shows 120,000 or so clones, 88% of them singletons. The sequences come from peripheral blood, collected on day 0 of AZD1222 vaccination. The receptors stem from an adult in good health.

The chain couples TRBV9 to TRBJ2-5; 12 nucleotides line up with TRBD2. Losses at the gene ends were 0 bases for V and 5 bases for J; bases not matched to a gene: 8. Germline CDR1 SGDLS, CDR2 YYNGEE. The CDR3 length is 17 residues. CDR3 loop: CASSVGPSGRAGETQYF. The CDR3 region has the DNA TGTGCCAGCAGCGTAGGGCCTAGCGGGAGGGCAGGGGAGACCCAGTACTTC.

The rearrangement uses TRBV5-5 and TRBJ2-2; D call uncertain. Germline values: CDR1 SGHKS, CDR2 YYEKEE (reference sequence). V lost 0 bases, J lost 1 base, and 4 bases lay in between. This CDR3 spans 14 amino acids. CDR3 bases: TGTGCCAGCAGCTTGGGGCTGAACACCGGGGAGCTGTTTTTT. Encoded protein: CASSLGLNTGELFF.

This rearrangement joins TRBV5-1 to TRBJ2-7; TRBD1 matches at 11 bases. Trimming removed 3 bases from V and 3 bases from J; junction bases left unmatched: 2. The CDR3 contains 14 residues. Per the germline V gene, CDR1 is SGHRS and CDR2 is YFSETQ. Written as DNA, the CDR3 is TGCGCCAGCAGCTGGGGACAGGGGGACTACGAGCAGTACTTC. Amino acid sequence: CASSWGQGDYEQYF.

The rearrangement uses TRBV27 and TRBJ2-2; D is uncertain. Trimming pared 3 bases from V and 3 bases from J, leaving 14 bases between. The CDR3 is 16 residues long. Looked up from germline, CDR1 is MNHEY and CDR2 is SMNVEV (reference sequence). The CDR3 nucleotides are TGTGCCAGCAGTTTTCAAGGGTTCCTATACACCGGGGAGCTGTTTTTT. Amino acid sequence: CASSFQGFLYTGELFF.

The chain carries TRBV9 and TRBJ2-7; 9 bases are a match to TRBD1. With V trimmed by 3 bases and J by 6 bases, 10 bases remained unmatched. The germline V gene encodes CDR1 SGDLS and CDR2 YYNGEE. The CDR3 is 15 residues long. In DNA, the CDR3 is TGTGCCAGCAGCGAAGGGACAGGGCTTCCGACCGAGCAGTACTTC. Amino acids: CASSEGTGLPTEQYF.

Concerning this clone itself: At one end the junction does not follow the germline gene, possibly because of a read error. The V gene is TRBV6-5, the J gene TRBJ2-7, with 7 bases that match TRBD1. The CDR3 has 12 residues. Germline V gene sequence: CDR1 MNHEY, CDR2 SVGAGI. Written as DNA, the CDR3 is TGTGCCAGCAGACGGGACAGAGCCGAGCAGTACTTT. It yields the protein CASRRDRAEQYF.

The CDR3 DNA is TGTGCCAGCAGCCAAGAAAATTTAGGACTAGCGGGCCCCTACAATGAGCAGTTCTTC. Its protein is CASSQENLGLAGPYNEQFF. The chain is built from TRBV3-1 (or the pseudogene TRBV3-2) and TRBJ2-1; 11 nucleotides line up with TRBD2. CDR3 length: 19 residues. Looked up from germline, CDR1 is LGHDT and CDR2 is YNNKEL (reference sequence). Losses at the gene ends were 0 bases for V and 2 bases for J; bases not matched to a gene: 9.

V and J are TRBV7-9 and TRBJ1-2, with D possibly TRBD1 on 5 matching bases. Germline assignment: CDR1 SEHNR and CDR2 FQNEAQ (reference sequence). This CDR3 has 14 residues. The germline V and J ends were trimmed by 5 bases and 5 bases, with 15 bases remaining between them. CDR3: CASSEAGRVYGYTF. CDR3 nucleotides: TGTGCCAGCAGCGAAGCGGGCAGGGTATATGGCTACACCTTC.

The chain joins TRBV7-6 to TRBJ2-7; TRBD2 agrees at 7 bases. V was clipped by 5 bases and J by 2 bases; unmatched bases: 9. The CDR3 runs 15 residues. The germline CDR1 and CDR2 sequences are SGHVS and FNYEAQ. The CDR3 sequence: CASSPGFAGAYEQYF. The CDR3 DNA follows: TGTGCCAGCAGCCCGGGGTTCGCGGGAGCCTACGAGCAGTACTTC.

As DNA, the CDR3 is TGTGCCAGTAGTGCTGGGTTCTACGAGCAGTACTTC. This translates into CASSAGFYEQYF. The chain uses TRBV19 and TRBJ2-7; D uncertain. The CDR3 length is 12 residues. Germline CDR1 and CDR2: LNHDA and SQIVND (reference sequence). Trimming took 5 bases from V and 3 from J, leaving 8 bases between them.

The rearrangement uses TRBV19 and TRBJ2-7; TRBD1 aligns across 8 bases. Trimming at V came to 5 bases and at J to 4 bases, leaving 7 bases not matched to a gene. This CDR3 spans 14 amino acids. The germline CDR1 and CDR2 sequences are LNHDA and SQIVND (reference sequence). This CDR3 reads CASSLGRGQYEQYF. Written as DNA, the CDR3 is TGTGCCAGTAGTTTGGGCAGGGGGCAGTACGAGCAGTACTTC.

The chain joins TRBV19 to TRBJ1-2; unclear D gene. Germline assignment: CDR1 LNHDA and CDR2 SQIVND (reference sequence). V was clipped by 7 bases and J by 2 bases, with 14 bases between them. The CDR3 has 14 amino acids. The CDR3 sequence is CASTVIGKNYGYTF. The CDR3 DNA is TGTGCCAGTACCGTTATCGGGAAAAACTATGGCTACACCTTC.

V usage is TRBV6-5 and J usage is TRBJ2-7; TRBD1 agrees at 11 bases. Trimming cost V 3 bases and J 4 bases; bases outside gene matches: 5. Germline loops: CDR1 MNHEY, CDR2 SVGAGI. This CDR3 spans 15 amino acids. Here the CDR3 reads CASSYTGDRGYEQYF. In DNA form, the CDR3 reads TGTGCCAGCAGTTATACCGGGGACAGGGGGTACGAGCAGTACTTC.

Here the CDR3 DNA reads TGTGCCAGCAGTTTAAGGGGACAGGGGGTGGTGAGGGTCCACGAGCAGTACTTC. Protein: CASSLRGQGVVRVHEQYF. This rearrangement joins TRBV28 to TRBJ2-7; the match to TRBD1 covers 11 bases. Germline V gene lookup returns CDR1 MDHEN and CDR2 SYDVKM. V lost 2 bases, J lost 5 bases, and 14 bases stayed unmatched. This CDR3 contains 18 residues.